These 21 T cell receptor beta chains came from one sample sequenced in a study of control samples from healthy donors and cancer patients. Using immunoSEQ multiplex PCR, the repertoire was profiled, and TCRdb retains in-frame clones only, with some absent. The table records 100,000 to 150,000 clones, roughly 89% of them present only once. Sequenced sample: blood. These receptors originate from a man aged 25-40 years in good health.

CDR3 DNA sequence: TGTGCCAGCAGCCGACAGGACTACGAGCAGTACTTC. Protein: CASSRQDYEQYF. The chain combines TRBV7-9 with TRBJ2-7; the D gene is possibly TRBD1 (6 bases). Germline V gene data show CDR1 as SEHNR and CDR2 as FQNEAQ (reference sequence). The CDR3 is 12 amino acids. With 5 bases removed from V and 3 bases from J, the gap between germline ends came to 8 bases. Full variable domain (outside the CDR3, taken from reference TRBV7-9 and TRBJ2-7): DTGVSQNPRHKITKRGQNVTFRCDPISEHNRLYWYRQTLGQGPEFLTYFQNEAQLEKSRLLSDRFSAERPKGSFSTLEIQRTEQGDSAMYLCASSRQDYEQYFGPGTRLTVT.

This chain connects TRBV5-1 to TRBJ1-4, with TRBD1 as a possible D gene (6 bases). V lost 0 bases and J 3 bases, leaving 9 bases between the germline ends. This CDR3 is 15 amino acids long. The V gene's germline CDR1 is SGHRS and CDR2 YFSETQ. For the CDR3, the DNA is TGCGCCAGCAGCTTGGGCAGGGGAGCTAATGAAAAACTGTTTTTT. Translating it yields CASSLGRGANEKLFF.

The chain carries TRBV9 and TRBJ2-4; 8 nucleotides match TRBD1. From germline, CDR1 is SGDLS and CDR2 YYNGEE. With 1 base clipped from V and 0 bases from J, the junction kept 21 bases outside the gene matches. The CDR3 has 22 residues. The CDR3 here is CASSVRSDRASGLTLAKNIQYF. CDR3 nucleotides: TGTGCCAGCAGCGTAAGATCGGACAGGGCCTCCGGCCTAACCCTAGCCAAAAACATTCAGTACTTC.

The chain joins TRBV10-2 to TRBJ2-3; D call uncertain. This CDR3 contains 13 residues. Germline V gene sequence: CDR1 WSHSY, CDR2 SAAADI. V was pared by 8 bases and J by 5 bases, with 14 bases between. In DNA, the CDR3 is TGCGCCAGCGGGAACAGCAAGGTAGATACGCAGTATTTT. It codes for CASGNSKVDTQYF.

In this sample, this clone turned up once. The V gene is TRBV3-1 (or the pseudogene TRBV3-2), the J gene TRBJ1-1; 7 nucleotides line up with TRBD1. CDR1 is LGHDT and CDR2 is YNNKEL in the germline V gene (reference sequence). V gave up 2 bases and J gave up 9 bases; unmatched junction bases: 6. CDR3 length: 13 residues. The CDR3 loop is CASSQMGDSQAFF. CDR3 DNA: TGTGCCAGCAGCCAAATGGGGGACAGCCAAGCTTTCTTT.

The CDR3: CAISESTGVYEQYF. The CDR3 nucleotides are TGTGCCATCAGTGAGTCCACCGGTGTTTACGAGCAGTACTTC. This chain connects TRBV10-3 to TRBJ2-7; no reliable D call. Trimming removed 0 bases from V and 4 bases from J, with 10 bases in between. Per germline, CDR1 ENHRY and CDR2 SYGVKD. This CDR3 is 14 amino acids long.

The sample holds a few counts of this clone. CDR3 amino acids: CASSPTGASTEAFF. CDR3 in DNA: TGTGCCAGCTCACCTACAGGGGCGAGCACTGAAGCTTTCTTT. The chain carries TRBV18 and TRBJ1-1; 7 nucleotides agree with TRBD1. The CDR3 has 14 amino acids. CDR1 and CDR2 (germline): KGHSH, LQKENI. Trimming cost V 3 bases and J 4 bases; bases outside gene matches: 5. The entire variable domain, with the rest obtained from reference TRBV18 and TRBJ1-1, is as follows: NAGVMQNPRHLVRRRGQEARLRCSPMKGHSHVYWYRQLPEEGLKFMVYLQKENIIDESGMPKERFSAEFPKEGPSILRIQQVVRGDSAAYFCASSPTGASTEAFFGQGTRLTVV.

This clone was seen a single time. This chain uses TRBV30 with TRBJ1-3, with D perhaps TRBD1 (5 bases). The CDR3 length is 15 residues. Germline V gene data show CDR1 as GTSNPN and CDR2 as SVGIG (reference sequence). V shed 1 base and J shed 0 bases, with 10 bases lying between them. CDR3 DNA sequence: TGTGCCTGGAGTGGGGGGTTGTTCTCTGGAAACACCATATATTTT. Encoded protein: CAWSGGLFSGNTIYF.

The rearrangement uses TRBV7-2 and TRBJ2-2; 8 bases line up with TRBD1. This CDR3 region has 16 residues. V gave up 3 bases and J gave up 3 bases; unmatched junction bases: 6. The germline gives CDR1 SGHTA, CDR2 FQGNSA. The CDR3 loop is CASSFQGQAYTGELFF. The CDR3 bases are TGTGCCAGCAGCTTCCAGGGACAGGCCTACACCGGGGAGCTGTTTTTT.

The J gene is TRBJ1-2, the V gene TRBV7-3; 7 bases are a match to TRBD1. CDR3 size: 18 residues. The J segment lost 0 bases and the V segment lost 5 bases, leaving 15 bases of the junction unmatched. Germline V CDR1 and CDR2: SGHTA, FQGTGA. The DNA for the CDR3 is TGTGCCAGCAGCCGCCTACTACAGGGGCAGTCAGCTAACTATGGCTACACCTTC. It is translated as CASSRLLQGQSANYGYTF.

The chain has TRBV3-1 (or the pseudogene TRBV3-2) and TRBJ1-5, with 9 bases matching TRBD1. This CDR3 region has 16 residues. V was pared by 1 base and J by 3 bases, with 4 bases of the junction left unmatched. CDR1 and CDR2 (germline): LGHDT, YNNKEL (reference sequence). The CDR3 spells CASSQAGTGLNQPQHF. The CDR3 DNA reads as TGTGCCAGCAGCCAAGCCGGGACAGGGCTCAATCAGCCCCAGCATTTT.

The J gene is TRBJ1-2, the V gene TRBV4-1, with D perhaps matching TRBD1 (6 bases). V was pared by 1 base and J by 1 base, with 19 bases between. Germline lookup yields CDR1 MGHRA and CDR2 YSYEKL. This CDR3 is 18 amino acids long. For the CDR3, the DNA is TGCGCCAGCAGCCAAGCTACAGGGAGGGGGTTTAATAACTATGGCTACACCTTC. This sequence encodes CASSQATGRGFNNYGYTF.

The gene calls are TRBV7-9 and TRBJ2-4; TRBD1 matches 7 bases. The J segment lost 13 bases and the V segment lost 6 bases, leaving 15 bases of the junction unmatched. Germline assignment: CDR1 SEHNR and CDR2 FQNEAQ (reference sequence). This CDR3 is built from 14 residues. CDR3 DNA sequence: TGTGCCAGCAGGTTACTAGGGGAACAGACAGGGCAGTACTTC. Its protein is CASRLLGEQTGQYF.

The chain couples TRBV11-2 to TRBJ2-2, with 10 bases fitting TRBD1. The CDR3 loop spans 17 amino acids. Trimming took 3 bases from V and 5 from J; bases not matched to a gene: 9. In germline, CDR1 is SGHAT, CDR2 FQNNGV. The CDR3 region is CASSFPRQGAHTGELFF. DNA of the CDR3: TGTGCCAGCAGCTTCCCCCGACAGGGGGCGCATACCGGGGAGCTGTTTTTT.

CDR3: CASSLEDYGYTF. The CDR3 DNA reads TGTGCCAGCAGCTTAGAAGACTATGGCTACACCTTC. This chain joins TRBV11-2 and TRBJ1-2; D remains ambiguous. V gave up 0 bases and J gave up 3 bases, with 2 bases separating them. Germline V lookup: CDR1 SGHAT, CDR2 FQNNGV. The CDR3 has 12 amino acids.

The chain combines TRBV11-1 with TRBJ1-2; D ambiguous. The V end was cut by 3 bases, the J end by 2 bases, with 4 bases between. Germline V gene sequence: CDR1 SGHAT, CDR2 FQDESV (reference sequence). The CDR3 covers 12 residues. CDR3 amino acids: CASSFDNYGYTF. The CDR3 DNA sequence: TGTGCCAGCAGCTTCGACAACTATGGCTACACCTTC.

The chain uses TRBV5-8 and TRBJ2-7; no reliable D call. V was cut by 0 bases and J by 5 bases, with 3 bases left in between. From germline, CDR1 is SGHTS and CDR2 YDEGEE. The CDR3 length is 11 residues. This CDR3 is CASSLGNEQYV. The CDR3 nucleotides are TGTGCCAGCAGCTTGGGGAACGAGCAGTACGTC.

This chain connects TRBV7-9 to TRBJ1-6, with a tentative D call TRBD1 (5 bases). Looked up from germline, CDR1 is SEHNR and CDR2 is FQNEAQ (reference sequence). This CDR3 spans 14 amino acids. Trimming stripped 4 bases from V and 8 bases from J, with 12 bases between. CDR3 DNA: TGTGCCAGCAGCTCCCCCGGGGGGTATTCACCCCTCCACTTT. This sequence encodes CASSSPGGYSPLHF. The variable domain in full, with the rest retrieved from reference TRBV7-9 and TRBJ1-6, is DTGVSQNPRHKITKRGQNVTFRCDPISEHNRLYWYRQTLGQGPEFLTYFQNEAQLEKSRLLSDRFSAERPKGSFSTLEIQRTEQGDSAMYLCASSSPGGYSPLHFGNGTRLTVT.

The chain has TRBV3-1 (or the pseudogene TRBV3-2) and TRBJ1-2; 8 bases fit TRBD1. This CDR3 has 16 residues. Germline loops: CDR1 LGHDT, CDR2 YNNKEL (reference sequence). The trim removed 1 base at V and 8 bases at J, leaving 12 bases unmatched. CDR3 in DNA: TGTGCCAGCAGCCAAGGACAGGGGCTCTTCCAGGGGGGCTACACCTTC. This gives the protein CASSQGQGLFQGGYTF.

This clone was picked up one time. This chain links TRBV20-1 with TRBJ1-2; the D gene is possibly TRBD1 (6 bases). V was pared by 6 bases and J by 8 bases, with 13 bases between. The CDR3 sequence is 11 residues long. Germline assignment: CDR1 DFQATT and CDR2 SNEGSKA (reference sequence). CDR3 protein: CSATSGAGYTF. In DNA, the CDR3 is TGCAGTGCAACCTCAGGGGCCGGCTACACCTTC.

The chain couples TRBV28 to TRBJ1-2, with TRBD1 identical over 8 bases. With 5 bases clipped from V and 4 bases from J, the junction kept 6 bases outside the gene matches. The CDR3 is 14 amino acids. The germline V gene has CDR1 MDHEN and CDR2 SYDVKM. The CDR3 coding sequence is TGTGCCAGCAGTCCAGGGGGCCCAGTCTATGGCTACACCTTC. Its protein is CASSPGGPVYGYTF.